This TCR beta chain derives from a study of glioma-infiltrating T cells. Amplification of TCR alpha and beta CDR3 regions from RNA used iRepertoire nested multiplex PCR. Tissue mRNA or PBMC total RNA, about 90-450 ng, went into one-step reverse transcription and amplification. Each CDR3 protein is one row after TCRdb ran MiXCR on the multiplex PCR reads. This table holds roughly 200,000 distinct CDR3 sequences, more than 35% found once. General study points: CDR3 overlap between tissue and blood was very small. Tissue-blood divergence was below expectation in non-neoplastic patients, above in gliomas.

With respect to this clonotype: Its target is unknown.

The germline V gene has CDR1 SEHNR and CDR2 FQNEAQ (reference sequence). Losses at the gene ends were 5 bases for V and 5 bases for J; bases not matched to a gene: 9. The CDR3 has 14 amino acids. Sequencing was performed on glioma tissue, nonneoplastic brain tissue, or PBMCs (not recorded which). The rearrangement joins TRBV7-9 to TRBJ2-7; 7 bases fit TRBD1. This TCR came from a human donor with low-grade glioma or glioblastoma, undergoing nonglioma brain surgery, or in good health (not recorded which). CDR3: CASSLGQAVHEQYF. DNA for the CDR3: TGTGCCAGCAGCCTTGGACAGGCCGTCCACGAGCAGTACTTC. The full variable domain, completed using reference TRBV7-9 and TRBJ2-7, is DTGVSQNPRHKITKRGQNVTFRCDPISEHNRLYWYRQTLGQGPEFLTYFQNEAQLEKSRLLSDRFSAERPKGSFSTLEIQRTEQGDSAMYLCASSLGQAVHEQYFGPGTRLTVT.